A single sample gave rise to the 14 T cell receptor beta chains below, sequenced in a study of T cells in Graves' hyperthyroidism and ophthalmopathy. There were TCR beta CDR3 regions amplified from RNA transcripts. Primed by the HTBI set, a first-round RT-PCR was run on the TCR CDR3. From the multiplex PCR reads, TCRdb called clonotypes with MiXCR, one entry per CDR3 protein. The sample holds fewer than 650,000 distinct CDR3 sequences, around 14% seen once. The specimen sequenced was blood. All receptors derive from a woman aged 18-29 years with Graves' ophthalmopathy.

This clonotype appeared a few times. This chain connects TRBV20-1 to TRBJ2-5; 9 bases agree with TRBD2. This CDR3 has 14 amino acids. Germline CDR1 is DFQATT and CDR2 is SNEGSKA (reference sequence). CDR3 bases: TGCAGCCCCAGGGGGATAGCGGGAGTCGAGACCCAGTACTTC. Amino acid sequence: CSPRGIAGVETQYF.

This clonotype was detected ten times or more. V gene TRBV6-1 combines with J gene TRBJ2-1; the match to TRBD2 covers 13 bases. With 5 bases clipped from V and 12 bases from J, the junction kept 10 bases outside the gene matches. Germline CDR1 and CDR2: MNHNS and SASEGT. The CDR3 has 15 residues. CDR3 in amino acids: CASSSGLAGFGGQFF. The CDR3 DNA reads TGTGCCAGCAGTTCGGGACTAGCGGGATTTGGAGGGCAGTTCTTC.

Ten or more counts support this clonotype. The junction differs from germline at one of its ends, possibly a read error. The chain has TRBV7-9 and TRBJ2-2, with D unresolved. The CDR3 spans 13 residues. Germline-derived CDR1 and CDR2 are SEHNR and FQNEAQ (reference sequence). The CDR3 DNA reads TGTGCCAGCAGGTTAGGTGGGACCGGGGAGCTGTTTTTT. Translation: CASRLGGTGELFF.

This clonotype showed up many times. This chain links TRBV12-3 or TRBV12-4 with TRBJ1-1, with a tentative D call TRBD1 (5 bases). The CDR3 covers 13 residues. V lost 7 bases to trimming and J lost 1 base, with 10 bases between them. The CDR3 reads CASTPGANTEAFF. CDR3 DNA: TGTGCCAGCACCCCTGGGGCGAACACTGAAGCTTTCTTT.

This clonotype was detected ten times or more. This sequence joins TRBV2 and TRBJ1-4, with TRBD1 matching 8 bases. CDR3 size: 15 residues. Germline V lookup: CDR1 SNHLY, CDR2 FYNNEI. With 3 bases clipped from V and 2 bases from J, the junction kept 2 bases outside the gene matches. CDR3 amino acids: CASSDRGPTNEKLFF. For the CDR3, the DNA is TGTGCCAGCAGTGACAGGGGGCCCACTAATGAAAAACTGTTTTTT.

This clonotype was found many times. This rearrangement joins TRBV5-6 to TRBJ2-7; D call uncertain. CDR1 and CDR2 from the germline V gene are SGHDT and YYEEEE. V was pared by 4 bases and J by 6 bases, with 11 bases between. The CDR3 loop spans 12 amino acids. This CDR3 is CASSLEGLEQYF. The CDR3 DNA follows: TGTGCCAGCAGCCTTGAAGGCCTCGAGCAGTACTTC.

The gene calls are TRBV6-2 or TRBV6-3 and TRBJ2-4, with 10 bases fitting TRBD2. This CDR3 region has 19 residues. The V and J ends lost 6 bases and 1 base, in that order; junction bases with no gene match: 15. The germline gives CDR1 MNHEY, CDR2 SVGEGT. CDR3 nucleotides: TGTGCCAGCAGGGAGCTTCCGATTAGCGGGAGGTCCGCCAAAAACATTCAGTACTTC. Protein sequence: CASRELPISGRSAKNIQYF.

This clonotype showed up many times. The rearrangement uses TRBV12-3 or TRBV12-4 and TRBJ2-1, with 8 bases aligning to TRBD1. Unmatched junction bases numbered 10, after V lost 6 bases and J lost 6 bases. The CDR3 length is 15 residues. Written as DNA, the CDR3 is TGTGCCAGCAGAATCGGGACAGGTATGGTCAATGAGCAGTTCTTC. Its protein is CASRIGTGMVNEQFF.

This clonotype occurred many times. The chain is built from TRBV30 and TRBJ2-7; D gene unclear. The germline V gene encodes CDR1 GTSNPN and CDR2 SVGIG (reference sequence). V dropped 1 base and J dropped 4 bases, with 5 bases sitting between them. This CDR3 is 11 amino acids long. The CDR3 is CAWSAGYEQYF. The DNA of the CDR3 is TGTGCCTGGAGTGCTGGGTACGAGCAGTACTTC.

This clonotype showed up just a few times. The V gene is TRBV20-1, the J gene TRBJ2-3; D ambiguous. The CDR3 runs to 10 residues. The V end lost 7 bases, the J end lost 5 bases, and 7 bases lay between the germline ends. Germline V CDR1 and CDR2: DFQATT, SNEGSKA (reference sequence). The CDR3 sequence is CSGVGDTQYF. The CDR3 DNA is TGCAGTGGGGTCGGAGATACGCAGTATTTT.

The CDR3 spells CASSQSTVRGASEQYF. DNA of the CDR3: TGCGCCAGCAGCCAGAGCACTGTTCGGGGGGCTTCCGAGCAGTACTTC. The gene calls are TRBV4-1 and TRBJ2-7; possibly TRBD2 for D (7 bases). From germline, CDR1 is MGHRA and CDR2 YSYEKL. With 3 bases removed from V and 6 bases from J, the gap between germline ends came to 21 bases. This CDR3 is 16 amino acids long.

This clonotype was recorded a few times. The J gene is TRBJ1-5, the V gene TRBV7-9, with TRBD1 matching over 7 bases. This CDR3 comprises 15 residues. J was trimmed by 5 bases and V by 5 bases; bases with no gene match: 9. CDR1 SEHNR and CDR2 FQNEAQ come from the germline V gene (reference sequence). CDR3: CASSGPGQQYQPQHF. CDR3 DNA sequence: TGTGCCAGCAGCGGGCCGGGACAGCAATATCAGCCCCAGCATTTT.

This chain joins TRBV19 and TRBJ2-7; the match to TRBD1 covers 8 bases. Germline CDR1 reads LNHDA; CDR2 reads SQIVND (reference sequence). The CDR3 loop spans 15 amino acids. Losses at the gene ends were 7 bases for V and 1 base for J; bases not matched to a gene: 9. The CDR3 DNA reads as TGTGCCAGTACCCCGGGACAGGCCGCTTCCTACGAGCAGTACTTC. Protein: CASTPGQAASYEQYF.

This clonotype was counted at least ten times. The chain is built from TRBV11-3 and TRBJ2-1; maybe TRBD2 (6 bases). The CDR3 totals 13 residues. Trimming pared 4 bases from V and 10 bases from J, leaving 14 bases between. The germline V gene encodes CDR1 SGHNT and CDR2 YENEEA. The CDR3 loop is CASSSSPSDEQFF. CDR3 nucleotide sequence: TGTGCCAGCAGCTCCTCCCCTAGCGACGAGCAGTTCTTC.